Below, 10 T cell receptor beta chains from the same sample are listed, as sequenced in a study of cytomegalovirus exposure and HLA in healthy donors. Use of 60 Vbeta and 13 Jbeta primers characterized the PCR. Profiling relied on immunoSEQ multiplex PCR, and the TCRdb table lists in-frame clones only, not all of them. Of 40,000 or so clones listed, over 60% are singletons. The source material was PBMCs. These TCRs come from a man aged 40-49 years in good health and CMV-seronegative.

V is TRBV7-2 and J is TRBJ1-6, with 9 bases aligning to TRBD1. After removal of 3 bases from V and 10 bases from J, the junction contained 4 bases not matched to a gene. CDR3 length: 14 residues. Per germline, CDR1 SGHTA and CDR2 FQGNSA. The CDR3 sequence is CASSFGQGQSPLHF. The CDR3 region has the DNA TGTGCCAGCAGCTTCGGACAGGGGCAATCACCCCTCCACTTT.

The chain has TRBV4-3 and TRBJ2-2; 10 nucleotides match TRBD1. J lost 6 bases, V lost 3 bases, and 7 bases had no gene match. The CDR3 is made up of 16 amino acids. CDR1 is LGHNA and CDR2 is YSLEER in the germline V gene. The CDR3 DNA follows: TGCGCCAGCAGCCAGTCGTCCGGGACAGGGGCCGGGGAGCTGTTTTTT. It yields the protein CASSQSSGTGAGELFF.

The chain combines TRBV9 with TRBJ2-5; 10 nucleotides agree with TRBD2. After removal of 1 base from V and 3 bases from J, the junction contained 6 bases not matched to a gene. Germline CDR1 reads SGDLS; CDR2 reads YYNGEE. CDR3 size: 16 residues. The DNA for the CDR3 is TGTGCCAGCAGCGTATCAAGCGGGGGGGCGGAAGAGACCCAGTACTTC. This codes for CASSVSSGGAEETQYF.

The chain recombines TRBV7-2 with TRBJ2-7; D is unresolved. The V end was cut by 1 base, the J end by 2 bases, with 12 bases between. This CDR3 has 15 residues. Germline CDR1 SGHTA, CDR2 FQGNSA. The CDR3 nucleotides are TGTGCCAGCAGCTTAGTGGCAGCAACTACCTACGAGCAGTACTTC. This sequence encodes CASSLVAATTYEQYF. Complete variable domain (other parts from reference TRBV7-2 and TRBJ2-7): GAGVSQSPSNKVTEKGKDVELRCDPISGHTALYWYRQSLGQGLEFLIYFQGNSAPDKSGLPSDRFSAERTGGSVSTLTIQRTQQEDSAVYLCASSLVAATTYEQYFGPGTRLTVT.

CDR3 in DNA: TGTGCCAGTAGTATAGGGACCCGGGGTGAGACCCAGTACTTC. As protein: CASSIGTRGETQYF. The chain has TRBV19 and TRBJ2-5; a weak D match, TRBD2 (5 bases). CDR3 length: 14 amino acids. From germline, CDR1 is LNHDA and CDR2 SQIVND (reference sequence). V lost 1 base and J lost 5, with 11 bases in between.

The rearrangement uses TRBV6-5 and TRBJ1-2; 9 positions match TRBD1. J was trimmed by 7 bases and V by 5 bases; bases with no gene match: 5. This CDR3 contains 13 residues. Germline V gene sequence: CDR1 MNHEY, CDR2 SVGAGI. The CDR3 protein is CASSLRTGAGYTF. CDR3 in DNA: TGTGCCAGCAGTCTCCGGACAGGGGCTGGCTACACCTTC.

V is TRBV4-1 and J is TRBJ1-2, with D unresolved. Trimming took 1 base from V and 3 from J, leaving 27 bases between them. Looked up from germline, CDR1 is MGHRA and CDR2 is YSYEKL. The CDR3 spans 20 residues. CDR3 bases: TGCGCCAGCAGCCAAGGAGATCCCGGAGGTGTTGGGTGGGCTGACTATGGCTACACCTTC. It yields the protein CASSQGDPGGVGWADYGYTF.

With respect to this clone: This sequence may be a read error, since a much larger clone differs from it by one base. The genes are TRBV7-9 and TRBJ2-2; D may be TRBD2 (5 bases). The V gene's germline CDR1 is SEHNR and CDR2 FQNEAQ (reference sequence). The CDR3 is 12 residues long. As DNA, the CDR3 is TGTGCCAGCAGCACCGGCACCGGGGAGCCGTTTTTT. The encoded protein is CASSTGTGEPFF.

The chain recombines TRBV20-1 with TRBJ2-7, with 9 positions matching TRBD1. The CDR3 is made up of 11 amino acids. Germline values: CDR1 DFQATT, CDR2 SNEGSKA (reference sequence). V gave up 7 bases and J gave up 6 bases; unmatched junction bases: 4. CDR3 coding DNA: TGCAGTGTGGACAGGGGCCCCGAGCAGTACTTC. Its protein is CSVDRGPEQYF.

CDR3 amino acids: CASSSQTNNQPQHF. The CDR3 DNA reads TGTGCCAGCAGCTCTCAGACTAACAATCAGCCCCAGCATTTT. V usage is TRBV7-2 and J usage is TRBJ1-5; D is uncertain. Trimming took 4 bases from V and 3 from J, leaving 10 bases between them. CDR3 length: 14 residues. CDR1 SGHTA and CDR2 FQGNSA come from the germline V gene.